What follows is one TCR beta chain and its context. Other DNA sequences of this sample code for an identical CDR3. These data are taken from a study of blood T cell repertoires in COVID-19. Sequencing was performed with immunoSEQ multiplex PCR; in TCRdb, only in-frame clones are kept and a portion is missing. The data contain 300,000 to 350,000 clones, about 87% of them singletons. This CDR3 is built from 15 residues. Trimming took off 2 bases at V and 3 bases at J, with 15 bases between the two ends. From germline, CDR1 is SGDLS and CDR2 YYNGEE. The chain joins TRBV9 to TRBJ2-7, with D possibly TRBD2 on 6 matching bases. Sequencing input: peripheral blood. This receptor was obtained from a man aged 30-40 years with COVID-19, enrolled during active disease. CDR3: CASSVGTGGFYEQYF. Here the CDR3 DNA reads TGTGCCAGCAGCGTGGGGACTGGGGGGTTCTACGAGCAGTACTTC.